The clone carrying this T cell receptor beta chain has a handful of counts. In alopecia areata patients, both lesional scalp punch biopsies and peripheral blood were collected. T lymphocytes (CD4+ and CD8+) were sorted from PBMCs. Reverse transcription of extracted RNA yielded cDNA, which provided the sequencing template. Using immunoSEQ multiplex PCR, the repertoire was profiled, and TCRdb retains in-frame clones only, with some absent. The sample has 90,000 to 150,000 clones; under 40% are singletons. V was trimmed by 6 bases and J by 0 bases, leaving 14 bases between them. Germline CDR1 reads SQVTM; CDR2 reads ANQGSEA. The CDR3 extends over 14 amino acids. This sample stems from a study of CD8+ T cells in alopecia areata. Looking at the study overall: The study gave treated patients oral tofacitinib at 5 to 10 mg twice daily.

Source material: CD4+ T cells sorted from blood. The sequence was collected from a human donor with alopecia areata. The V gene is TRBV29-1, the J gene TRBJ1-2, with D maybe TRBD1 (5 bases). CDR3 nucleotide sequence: TGCAGCGTCGGGACGGTCTACTCTAACTATGGCTACACCTTC. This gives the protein CSVGTVYSNYGYTF.